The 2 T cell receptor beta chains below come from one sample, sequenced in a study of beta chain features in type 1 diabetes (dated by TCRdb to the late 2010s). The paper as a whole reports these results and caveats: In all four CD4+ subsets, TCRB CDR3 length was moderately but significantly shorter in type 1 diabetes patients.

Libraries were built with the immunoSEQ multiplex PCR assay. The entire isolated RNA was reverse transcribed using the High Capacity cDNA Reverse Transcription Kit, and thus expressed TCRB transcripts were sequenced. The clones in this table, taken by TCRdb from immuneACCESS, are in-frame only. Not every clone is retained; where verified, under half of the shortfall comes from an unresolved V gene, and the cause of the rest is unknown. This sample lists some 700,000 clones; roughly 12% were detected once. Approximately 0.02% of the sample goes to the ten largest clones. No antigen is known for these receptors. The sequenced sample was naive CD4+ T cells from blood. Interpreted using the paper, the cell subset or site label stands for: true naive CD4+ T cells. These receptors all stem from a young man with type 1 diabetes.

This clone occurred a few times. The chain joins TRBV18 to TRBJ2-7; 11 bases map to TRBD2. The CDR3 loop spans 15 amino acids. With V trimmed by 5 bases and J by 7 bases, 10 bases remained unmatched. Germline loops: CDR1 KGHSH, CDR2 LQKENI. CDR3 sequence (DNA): TGTGCCAGCTCAACAGGGACTAGCGGTCGGGGTGAGCAGTACTTC. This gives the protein CASSTGTSGRGEQYF.

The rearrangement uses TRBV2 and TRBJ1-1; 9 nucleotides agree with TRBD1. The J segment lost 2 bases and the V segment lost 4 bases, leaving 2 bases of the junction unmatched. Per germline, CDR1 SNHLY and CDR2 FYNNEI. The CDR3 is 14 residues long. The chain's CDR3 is CASSGTGVNTEAFF. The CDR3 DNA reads TGTGCCAGCAGTGGGACAGGGGTAAACACTGAAGCTTTCTTT.